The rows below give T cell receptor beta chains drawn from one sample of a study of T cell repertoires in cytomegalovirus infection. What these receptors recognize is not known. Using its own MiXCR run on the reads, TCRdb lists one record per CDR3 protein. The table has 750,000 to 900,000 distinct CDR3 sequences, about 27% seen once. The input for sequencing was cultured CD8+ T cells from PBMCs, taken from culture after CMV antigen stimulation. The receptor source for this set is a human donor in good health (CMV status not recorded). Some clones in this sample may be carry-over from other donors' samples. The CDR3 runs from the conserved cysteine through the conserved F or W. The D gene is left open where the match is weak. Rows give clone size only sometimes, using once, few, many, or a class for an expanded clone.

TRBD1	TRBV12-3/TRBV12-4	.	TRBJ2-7	CASSFGGQGYEGQYF	TGTGCCAGCAGTTTCGGGGGACAGGGCTACGAAGGGCAGTACTTC
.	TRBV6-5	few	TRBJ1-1	CASSYGSTFVDTEAFF	TGTGCCAGCAGTTACGGATCGACGTTTGTTGACACTGAAGCTTTCTTT
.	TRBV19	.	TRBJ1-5	CASSDWDSNQPQHF	TGTGCCAGTAGTGATTGGGATAGCAATCAGCCCCAGCATTTT
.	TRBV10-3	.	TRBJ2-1	CAISAPGEGAYNEQFF	TGTGCCATCAGTGCCCCCGGAGAGGGGGCCTACAATGAGCAGTTCTTC
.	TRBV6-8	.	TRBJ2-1	CASSYSRAGAEQFF	TGTGCCAGCAGTTACTCGAGGGCGGGGGCTGAGCAGTTCTTC
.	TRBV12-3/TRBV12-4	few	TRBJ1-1	CASSTWTETMNTEAFF	TGTGCCAGCAGTACTTGGACGGAAACCATGAACACTGAAGCTTTCTTT
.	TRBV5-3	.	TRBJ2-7	CASSSHVAYEQYF	TGTGCCAGCAGCTCCCACGTGGCCTACGAGCAGTACTTC
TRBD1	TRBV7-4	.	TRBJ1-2	CVSSPGTAGGYTF	TGTGTCAGCAGCCCCGGGACAGCGGGAGGCTACACCTTC
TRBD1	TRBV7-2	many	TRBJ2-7	CASSIGTAYEQYF	TGTGCCAGCAGCATCGGGACAGCCTACGAGCAGTACTTC
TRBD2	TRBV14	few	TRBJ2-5	CASIAIHPGLTGGETQYF	TGTGCCAGCATAGCCATTCACCCTGGGCTGACGGGGGGAGAGACCCAGTACTTC
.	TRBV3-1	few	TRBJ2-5	CASSHPGWGTQYF	TGTGCCAGCAGCCACCCAGGGTGGGGTACCCAGTACTTC
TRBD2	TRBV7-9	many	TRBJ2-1	CASSGRGRNEQFF	TGTGCCAGCAGCGGGAGGGGTAGGAATGAGCAGTTCTTC
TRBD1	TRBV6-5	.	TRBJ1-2	CASSYGQGMGGYTF	TGTGCCAGCAGTTACGGACAGGGCATGGGAGGCTACACCTTC
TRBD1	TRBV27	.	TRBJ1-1	CASSSRTGVMNTEAFF	TGTGCCAGCAGTTCTCGGACAGGAGTAATGAACACTGAAGCTTTCTTT
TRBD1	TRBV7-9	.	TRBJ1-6	CASSPTGQGGSPLHF	TGTGCCAGCAGCCCCACGGGACAGGGAGGTTCACCCCTCCACTTT
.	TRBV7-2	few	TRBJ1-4	CASSLTSSDNEKLFF	TGTGCCAGCAGCCTAACCAGCAGCGATAATGAAAAACTGTTTTTT
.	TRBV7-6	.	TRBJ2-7	CASSPSPSQHEQYF	TGTGCCAGCAGCCCATCCCCCTCCCAGCACGAGCAGTACTTC
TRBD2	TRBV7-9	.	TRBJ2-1	CASSSLAGGLEQFF	TGTGCCAGCAGCAGTCTAGCGGGGGGGCTTGAGCAGTTCTTC
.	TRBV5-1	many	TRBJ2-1	CASSLDSNEQFF	TGTGCCAGCAGCTTGGACAGCAATGAGCAGTTCTTC
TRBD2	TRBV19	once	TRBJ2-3	CASSIGQRGGGSDTQYF	TGTGCCAGTAGTATAGGGCAGCGGGGGGGCGGGTCAGATACGCAGTATTTT
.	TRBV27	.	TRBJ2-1	CASSLRGAYEQFF	TGTGCCAGCAGTTTGAGGGGGGCTTATGAGCAGTTCTTC
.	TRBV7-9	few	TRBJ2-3	CASSPGPGPYSTDTQYF	TGTGCCAGCAGCCCGGGACCGGGTCCCTATAGCACAGATACGCAGTATTTT
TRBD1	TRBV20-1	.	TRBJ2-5	CSAPLRDRGDQETQYF	TGCAGTGCCCCTCTCCGGGACAGGGGCGACCAAGAGACCCAGTACTTC
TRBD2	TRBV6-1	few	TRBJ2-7	CASSESRVAGGLEQYF	TGTGCCAGCAGTGAATCCAGAGTAGCGGGGGGGCTCGAGCAGTACTTC
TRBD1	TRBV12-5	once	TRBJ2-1	CASGFEGARSERGNEQFF	TGTGCTAGTGGTTTTGAGGGGGCTCGCTCCGAAAGGGGCAATGAGCAGTTCTTC
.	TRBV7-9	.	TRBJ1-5	CASSPGHRGNQPQHF	TGTGCCAGCAGCCCAGGTCACAGGGGCAATCAGCCCCAGCATTTT
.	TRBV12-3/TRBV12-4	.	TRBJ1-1	CASRMGSGTEAFF	TGTGCCAGCAGGATGGGGTCTGGAACTGAAGCTTTCTTT
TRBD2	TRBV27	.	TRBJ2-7	CASSSPLAGEGEQYF	TGTGCCAGCAGTTCGCCGCTAGCGGGGGAGGGCGAGCAGTACTTC
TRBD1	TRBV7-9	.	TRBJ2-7	CASSLIIGQESYEQYF	TGTGCCAGCAGCTTGATTATCGGACAGGAGTCCTACGAGCAGTACTTC
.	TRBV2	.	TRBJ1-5	CASSETPGQAKPQHF	TGTGCCAGCAGTGAAACGCCGGGACAAGCTAAGCCCCAGCATTTT
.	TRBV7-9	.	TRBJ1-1	CASSPHKTVPGGEAFF	TGTGCCAGCAGCCCCCACAAGACCGTCCCAGGAGGTGAAGCTTTCTTT
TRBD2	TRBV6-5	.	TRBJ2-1	CASRSLAGGLLGEQFF	TGTGCCAGCAGGTCACTAGCGGGGGGGCTCTTAGGTGAGCAGTTCTTC
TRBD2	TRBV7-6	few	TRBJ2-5	CASSFRGGLETQYF	TGTGCCAGCAGCTTCCGGGGGGGCCTAGAGACCCAGTACTTC
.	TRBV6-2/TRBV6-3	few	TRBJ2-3	CASLRPGEEDTQYF	TGTGCCAGCCTACGGCCGGGGGAGGAAGATACGCAGTATTTT
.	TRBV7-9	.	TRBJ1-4	CASSLEDFPGEKLFF	TGTGCCAGCAGCTTAGAGGACTTCCCCGGTGAAAAACTGTTTTTT
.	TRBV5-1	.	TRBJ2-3	CASIGVSTDTQYF	TGCGCCAGCATCGGGGTAAGCACAGATACGCAGTATTTT
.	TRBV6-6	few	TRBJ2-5	CASSYFPNQETQYF	TGTGCCAGCAGTTATTTCCCTAATCAAGAGACCCAGTACTTC
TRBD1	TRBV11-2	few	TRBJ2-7	CASSLDSGQGTYEQYF	TGTGCCAGCAGCTTAGACTCGGGACAGGGGACCTACGAGCAGTACTTC
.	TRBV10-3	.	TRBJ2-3	CAISDGTDTQYF	TGTGCCATCAGTGACGGCACAGATACGCAGTATTTT
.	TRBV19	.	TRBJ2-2	CATYFRLTGELFF	TGTGCCACATATTTCAGGCTCACCGGGGAGCTGTTTTTT
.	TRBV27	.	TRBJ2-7	CASSLGLPISYEQYF	TGTGCCAGCAGTTTGGGGCTGCCGATCTCCTACGAGCAGTACTTC
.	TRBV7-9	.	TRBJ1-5	CASRKGGNQPQHF	TGTGCCAGCAGAAAGGGAGGGAATCAGCCCCAGCATTTT
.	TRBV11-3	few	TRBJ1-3	CASSLRTGVGNTIYF	TGTGCCAGCAGCTTACGTACGGGGGTCGGAAACACCATATATTTT
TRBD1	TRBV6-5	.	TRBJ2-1	CASSYSPGTGDFNEQFF	TGTGCCAGCAGCTACTCCCCCGGGACAGGGGATTTCAATGAGCAGTTCTTC
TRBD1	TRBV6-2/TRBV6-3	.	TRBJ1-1	CASSYSSMSRTGKFPEAFF	TGTGCCAGCAGTTACTCGAGTATGTCGAGGACAGGGAAATTCCCTGAAGCTTTCTTT
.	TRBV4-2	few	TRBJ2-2	CASSQGLAANTGELFF	TGTGCCAGCAGCCAAGGGTTGGCAGCGAACACCGGGGAGCTGTTTTTT
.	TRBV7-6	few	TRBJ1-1	CASSPVRAEAFF	TGTGCCAGCAGCCCCGTGAGGGCTGAAGCTTTCTTT
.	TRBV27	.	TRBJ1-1	CASTQGVRAFF	TGTGCCAGCACTCAGGGAGTAAGAGCTTTCTTT